Below are 13 T cell receptor beta chains sequenced from a single sample in a study of blood T cell repertoires in COVID-19 (dated by TCRdb to about 2020). Receptor amplification or capture employed the immunoSEQ multiplex PCR assay. TCRdb holds this immuneACCESS table with in-frame rearrangements only. Some clones are missing; in checked studies, unresolved V genes explain under half, and the rest has no known cause. For this sample there are a few hundred thousand clones; roughly nine tenths appear just once. The ten largest account for about 0.78% of the sample. The sequenced sample consisted of PBMCs or T cells enriched from blood (not recorded which). Every receptor here comes from a woman in her forties who had been exposed to COVID-19.

The J gene is TRBJ1-1, the V gene TRBV27; D is ambiguous. This CDR3 contains 14 residues. CDR1 and CDR2 from the germline V gene are MNHEY and SMNVEV (reference sequence). Trimming removed 2 bases at V and 0 bases at J, with 7 bases between. CDR3 loop: CASSLTRVNTEAFF. CDR3 coding DNA: TGTGCCAGCAGTTTAACCCGAGTGAACACTGAAGCTTTCTTT.

The chain links TRBV19 to TRBJ2-5, with TRBD2 matching 10 bases. The germline V gene has CDR1 LNHDA and CDR2 SQIVND (reference sequence). V gave up 6 bases and J gave up 2 bases; unmatched junction bases: 9. This CDR3 comprises 16 residues. CDR3: CASSGGLAVVQETQYF. CDR3 nucleotide sequence: TGTGCCAGTAGCGGTGGACTAGCGGTTGTACAAGAGACCCAGTACTTC. Full variable domain (outside the CDR3, taken from reference TRBV19 and TRBJ2-5): DGGITQSPKYLFRKEGQNVTLSCEQNLNHDAMYWYRQDPGQGLRLIYYSQIVNDFQKGDIAEGYSVSREKKESFPLTVTSAQKNPTAFYLCASSGGLAVVQETQYFGPGTRLLVL.

This chain joins TRBV4-1 and TRBJ2-7; D perhaps matches TRBD2 (6 bases). From germline, CDR1 is MGHRA and CDR2 YSYEKL. With 0 bases removed from V and 3 bases from J, the gap between germline ends came to 12 bases. The CDR3 has 15 amino acids. Here the CDR3 reads CASSQDTSRNYEQYF. The CDR3 nucleotides are TGCGCCAGCAGCCAAGATACTAGCAGAAACTACGAGCAGTACTTC.

The chain joins TRBV19 to TRBJ2-5; 8 bases fit TRBD2. The V gene end was trimmed by 5 bases and the J gene end by 1 base; junction bases not matched to a gene: 12. CDR1 LNHDA and CDR2 SQIVND come from the germline V gene (reference sequence). The CDR3 runs to 17 residues. The CDR3: CASSPSAGLVGQETQYF. CDR3 sequence (DNA): TGTGCCAGTAGTCCGTCCGCGGGACTAGTCGGCCAAGAGACCCAGTACTTC.

V is TRBV9 and J is TRBJ2-5, with TRBD2 identical over 7 bases. This CDR3 is 14 amino acids long. The germline V gene has CDR1 SGDLS and CDR2 YYNGEE. V was pared by 6 bases and J by 4 bases, with 9 bases of the junction left unmatched. The CDR3 loop is CASNIAGEGETQYF. The CDR3 DNA reads TGTGCCAGCAACATCGCGGGAGAAGGAGAGACCCAGTACTTC.

V usage is TRBV6-2 or TRBV6-3 and J usage is TRBJ2-5; 9 bases match TRBD2. This CDR3 region has 15 residues. Germline V CDR1 and CDR2: MNHEY, SVGEGT. V was pared by 2 bases and J by 4 bases, with 5 bases of the junction left unmatched. The CDR3, as DNA: TGTGCCAGCAGTTACGCGGGGGGGGTCGGAGAGACCCAGTACTTC. Protein sequence: CASSYAGGVGETQYF.

The chain recombines TRBV6-2 or TRBV6-3 with TRBJ1-3; D is uncertain. Trimming left V 5 bases short and J 0 bases short, with 14 bases between. The V gene's germline CDR1 is MNHEY and CDR2 SVGEGT. This CDR3 is 16 amino acids long. CDR3 sequence: CASSQDSVYSGNTIYF. The DNA for the CDR3 is TGTGCCAGCAGTCAAGACTCGGTTTACTCTGGAAACACCATATATTTT.

The gene calls are TRBV5-6 and TRBJ1-5, with a tentative D call TRBD1 (5 bases). This CDR3 is 12 amino acids long. Germline CDR1 and CDR2: SGHDT and YYEEEE. V lost 4 bases and J 6 bases, leaving 8 bases between the germline ends. The CDR3 DNA is TGTGCCAGCAGCCCCGGGGGTCAGCCCCAGCATTTT. Translated: CASSPGGQPQHF. Drawing the rest from reference TRBV5-6 and TRBJ1-5, the complete variable domain is DAGVTQSPTHLIKTRGQQVTLRCSPKSGHDTVSWYQQALGQGPQFIFQYYEEEERQRGNFPDRFSGHQFPNYSSELNVNALLLGDSALYLCASSPGGQPQHFGDGTRLSIL.

The CDR3: CASSGDRDNQPQHF. The CDR3 DNA is TGTGCCAGCAGTGGTGACAGGGACAATCAGCCCCAGCATTTT. This sequence joins TRBV2 and TRBJ1-5, with 7 bases aligning to TRBD1. Germline V gives CDR1 SNHLY, CDR2 FYNNEI. The CDR3 sequence is 14 residues long. With 4 bases clipped from V and 3 bases from J, the junction kept 3 bases outside the gene matches.

This sequence joins TRBV7-2 and TRBJ2-3, with 9 bases matching TRBD1. CDR3 length equals 15 residues. Germline CDR1 SGHTA, CDR2 FQGNSA. With V trimmed by 0 bases and J by 6 bases, 4 bases remained unmatched. For the CDR3, the DNA is TGTGCCAGCAGCTTAGCGGGACAGGGAGTCGATACGCAGTATTTT. Its translation is CASSLAGQGVDTQYF.

The V and J genes are TRBV2 and TRBJ1-4, with D perhaps TRBD1 (5 bases). CDR1 and CDR2 (germline): SNHLY, FYNNEI. The CDR3 totals 13 residues. The V end lost 9 bases, the J end lost 8 bases, and 16 bases lay between the germline ends. The CDR3 protein is CASPRGPLEKLFF. The CDR3, as DNA: TGTGCCAGTCCGCGGGGCCCGCTCGAAAAACTGTTTTTT.

This chain joins TRBV15 and TRBJ2-7; 14 positions match TRBD2. The CDR3 covers 16 residues. V gave up 1 base and J gave up 5 bases; unmatched junction bases: 4. Per germline, CDR1 LNHNV and CDR2 YYDKDF (reference sequence). The CDR3 here is CATSRGLGLAGDEQYF. Here the CDR3 DNA reads TGTGCCACCAGCAGAGGGCTGGGACTAGCGGGAGACGAGCAGTACTTC.

The V gene is TRBV19, the J gene TRBJ1-1; possibly TRBD1 for D (6 bases). CDR1 and CDR2 from the germline V gene are LNHDA and SQIVND (reference sequence). Trimming removed 7 bases from V and 0 bases from J, with 15 bases in between. This CDR3 region has 15 residues. The CDR3 DNA reads TGTGCCAGTACCAATCCCAGGGGACTGAACACTGAAGCTTTCTTT. This encodes CASTNPRGLNTEAFF.